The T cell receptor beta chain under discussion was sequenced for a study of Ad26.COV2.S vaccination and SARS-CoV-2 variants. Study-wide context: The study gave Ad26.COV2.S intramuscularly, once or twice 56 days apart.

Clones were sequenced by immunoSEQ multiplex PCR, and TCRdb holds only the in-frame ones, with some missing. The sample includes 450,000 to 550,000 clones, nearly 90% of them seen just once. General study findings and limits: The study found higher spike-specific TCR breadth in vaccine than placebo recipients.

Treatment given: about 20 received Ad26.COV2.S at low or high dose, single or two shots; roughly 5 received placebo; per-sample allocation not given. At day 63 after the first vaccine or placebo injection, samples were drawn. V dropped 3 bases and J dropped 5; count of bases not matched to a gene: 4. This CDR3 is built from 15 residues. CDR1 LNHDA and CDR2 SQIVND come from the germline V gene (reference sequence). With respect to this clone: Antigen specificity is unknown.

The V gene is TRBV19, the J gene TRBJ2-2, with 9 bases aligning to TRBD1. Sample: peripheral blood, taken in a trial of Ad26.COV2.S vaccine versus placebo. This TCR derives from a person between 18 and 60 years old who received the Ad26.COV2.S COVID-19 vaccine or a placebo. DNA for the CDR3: TGTGCCAGTAGTATGGGGACAGGGTTAACCGGGGAGCTGTTTTTT. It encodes CASSMGTGLTGELFF. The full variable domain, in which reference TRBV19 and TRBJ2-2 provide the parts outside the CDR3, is DGGITQSPKYLFRKEGQNVTLSCEQNLNHDAMYWYRQDPGQGLRLIYYSQIVNDFQKGDIAEGYSVSREKKESFPLTVTSAQKNPTAFYLCASSMGTGLTGELFFGEGSRLTVL.